These 5 T cell receptor beta chains came from one sample sequenced in a study of monozygotic twins with inflammatory bowel disease (dated by TCRdb to about 2019). Library preparation used 5' RACE. Sequencing instrument: Illumina HiSeq 2500. After TCRdb reprocessed the reads, each CDR3 protein sequence was kept as one row, without DNA. The data table for this sample lists fewer than 550,000 distinct CDR3 sequences. Of the sample, 2% to 2.5% falls within the top ten clones. Sequenced sample: blood. The receptor set was obtained from a human donor with ulcerative colitis or Crohn's disease, or a healthy co-twin of an affected twin (not recorded which).

The rearrangement uses TRBV24-1 and TRBJ1-5. The CDR3 loop spans 14 amino acids. The germline V gene has CDR1 KGHDR and CDR2 SFDVKD. This chain's CDR3 is CATSDLTVNQPQHF.

The J gene is TRBJ1-2, the V gene TRBV7-8; TCRdb's assignment of TRBD1 cannot be checked, as there is no DNA. Germline V gives CDR1 SGHVS, CDR2 FQNEAQ. The CDR3 has 14 amino acids. The CDR3 protein is CASSPIDRVHGYTF.

The CDR3 region is CASSLEDIFSYEQYF. The genes are TRBV7-2 and TRBJ2-7; the D gene TCRdb calls, TRBD1, cannot be checked with no DNA. CDR1 is SGHTA, CDR2 FQGNSA, per germline. The CDR3 totals 15 residues.

This sequence joins TRBV20-1 and TRBJ1-6; the D call from TCRdb, TRBD1, cannot be confirmed without DNA. CDR1 is DFQATT and CDR2 is SNEGSKA in the germline V gene (reference sequence). The CDR3 has 14 residues. The CDR3 is CSAYRDSYNSPLHF.

The chain uses TRBV7-9 and TRBJ2-3; TCRdb's D call of TRBD1 is untestable without DNA. CDR1 and CDR2 from the germline V gene are SEHNR and FQNEAQ (reference sequence). The CDR3 consists of 13 residues. The CDR3 loop reads CASSSRTSNTQYF.